A single sample is the source of the 9 T cell receptor beta chains below, sequenced in a study of T-cell memory formation after mild COVID-19. TCRdb used MiXCR to reprocess the 5' RACE reads, holding one entry per CDR3 protein. The table lists 400,000 to 500,000 distinct CDR3 sequences, around 18% of them singletons. Sequences were obtained from PBMCs or a T cell subset sorted from them (not recorded which). These receptors originate from an adult woman who had mild COVID-19 (a few samples of this study predate the infection). Cell type and time point are not known.

This clonotype was recorded a few times. The chain recombines TRBV9 with TRBJ2-3; 9 nucleotides align to TRBD2. J gave up 3 bases and V 1 base, and 3 bases lay outside the gene matches. Germline assignment: CDR1 SGDLS and CDR2 YYNGEE. The CDR3 is made up of 15 amino acids. The CDR3 coding sequence is TGTGCCAGCAGCGTAAGCGGGAGGAGGACAGATACGCAGTATTTT. Translation gives CASSVSGRRTDTQYF.

The chain carries TRBV29-1 and TRBJ2-1; 10 bases align to TRBD2. From germline, CDR1 is SQVTM and CDR2 ANQGSEA. This CDR3 contains 14 residues. J lost 10 bases, V lost 6 bases, and 12 bases had no gene match. CDR3 sequence (DNA): TGCAGCGTCGTCACTAGCGGGATGTCTCGGGAGCAGTTCTTC. Protein: CSVVTSGMSREQFF.

V gene TRBV7-2 combines with J gene TRBJ2-1; 11 nucleotides agree with TRBD2. Germline trimming cut 4 bases from V and 9 bases from J; bases unmatched to any gene: 8. CDR3 length equals 15 residues. The germline V gene has CDR1 SGHTA and CDR2 FQGNSA. The CDR3 DNA sequence: TGTGCCAGCAGCTGGGGTAGCGGGGGGGCCCGTGAGCAGTTCTTC. This encodes CASSWGSGGAREQFF.

The chain carries TRBV11-2 and TRBJ2-3; D perhaps matches TRBD2 (6 bases). Germline-derived CDR1 and CDR2 are SGHAT and FQNNGV. V lost 5 bases and J 8 bases, leaving 23 bases between the germline ends. The CDR3 is 16 residues long. Written as DNA, the CDR3 is TGTGCCAGCAGCGACCTGGCGGGCGCGGGGCGGGTTACGCAGTATTTT. Translation gives CASSDLAGAGRVTQYF.

The table lists this clonotype with many counts. The junction and the germline gene differ at one end; a read error may be behind it. This chain connects TRBV18 to TRBJ2-7, with 8 bases matching TRBD1. The CDR3 covers 14 residues. Per germline, CDR1 KGHSH and CDR2 LQKENI. The DNA of the CDR3 is TGCGCCAGCAGCCCAGGGACAGGTCCCTACGAGCAGTACTTC. Protein: CASSPGTGPYEQYF.

The sample holds a few counts of this clonotype. The chain has TRBV6-1 and TRBJ1-3; D ambiguous. Deletions cut 7 bases from V and 0 bases from J, with 10 bases between. Germline V lookup: CDR1 MNHNS, CDR2 SASEGT. The CDR3 is made up of 14 amino acids. The CDR3 here is CASTPQVSGNTIYF. The DNA of the CDR3 is TGTGCCAGCACTCCGCAGGTCTCTGGAAACACCATATATTTT.

The J gene is TRBJ1-2, the V gene TRBV7-3, with 10 bases aligning to TRBD1. Germline V lookup: CDR1 SGHTA, CDR2 FQGTGA. The V and J ends lost 5 bases and 5 bases, in that order; junction bases with no gene match: 5. There are 14 residues in the CDR3. CDR3 in amino acids: CASSQTGGWYGYTF. The CDR3 nucleotides are TGTGCCAGCAGCCAGACAGGGGGCTGGTATGGCTACACCTTC.

This clonotype was recorded a few times. The gene calls are TRBV3-1 and TRBJ2-1; no clear D gene. From germline, CDR1 is LGHDT and CDR2 YNNKEL (reference sequence). This CDR3 spans 14 amino acids. Deletions cut 4 bases from V and 8 bases from J, with 15 bases between. The CDR3 coding sequence is TGTGCCAGCAGCCTCGGGCCTGACGGGTATGAGCAGTTCTTC. Translating gives CASSLGPDGYEQFF.

This clonotype was counted only a few times. The chain employs TRBV12-3 or TRBV12-4 and TRBJ2-1; 10 bases fit TRBD2. The trim removed 7 bases at V and 6 bases at J, leaving 9 bases unmatched. The CDR3 is made up of 15 amino acids. CDR3 sequence reads: CASTLSGGVGNEQFF. CDR3 coding DNA: TGTGCCAGCACCCTGAGCGGGGGGGTAGGCAATGAGCAGTTCTTC.